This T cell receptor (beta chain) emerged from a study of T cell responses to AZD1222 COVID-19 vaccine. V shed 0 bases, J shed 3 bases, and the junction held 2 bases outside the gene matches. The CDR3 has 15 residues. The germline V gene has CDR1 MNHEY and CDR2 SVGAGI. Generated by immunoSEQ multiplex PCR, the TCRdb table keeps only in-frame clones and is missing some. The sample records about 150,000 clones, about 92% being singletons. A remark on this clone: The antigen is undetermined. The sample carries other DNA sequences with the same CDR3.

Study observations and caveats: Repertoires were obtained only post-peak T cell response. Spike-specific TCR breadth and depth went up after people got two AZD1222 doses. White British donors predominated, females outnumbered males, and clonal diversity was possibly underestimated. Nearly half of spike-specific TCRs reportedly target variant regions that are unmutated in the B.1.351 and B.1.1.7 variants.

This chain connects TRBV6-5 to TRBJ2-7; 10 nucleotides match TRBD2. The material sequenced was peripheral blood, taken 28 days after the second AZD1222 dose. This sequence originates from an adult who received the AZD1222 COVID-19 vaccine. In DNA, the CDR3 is TGTGCCAGCAGTTACTCGTTAGCGGGAGGCTACGAGCAGTACTTC. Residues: CASSYSLAGGYEQYF.